Sequencing of this T cell receptor (beta chain) was carried out in a study of CD8 T cells in ankylosing spondylitis (dated by TCRdb to 2017 to 2019). For the study in its entirety: The study set out to find disease-linked TCR variants by profiling T cell receptor beta repertoires in ankylosing spondylitis patients and healthy donors. The whole study cohort included over 85 healthy donors and 20 to 30 ankylosing spondylitis patients. Peripheral blood samples were taken, and synovial fluid was additionally collected from ankylosing spondylitis patients. The research as a whole found: Some motif variants had previously been reported in the synovial fluid and blood of reactive arthritis patients, which suggests shared mechanisms of disease initiation. The disease-linked clones showed a CD8+ phenotype and occurred at relatively low frequencies in peripheral blood. A TCR beta motif made up of several highly homologous amino acid variants appeared to be characteristic of blood from ankylosing spondylitis patients. The disease-linked clones were reported as significantly enriched in matched synovial fluid samples from ankylosing spondylitis patients.

Sequencing relied on an Illumina MiSeq. TCR beta libraries were prepared by quantitative 5'-RACE with molecular barcodes. The study's own analysis went as follows. To identify disease-linked TCR variants, a new computational method was used, one built on a probabilistic model of VDJ rearrangement. The public reads were reprocessed in TCRdb via fastp at Q25 and MiXCR, keeping in-frame beta chains. Duplicate CDR3 protein sequences are folded into a single record with the most common DNA and genes. Clone size and V and J calls follow TCRdb, not the original study. The sample records approximately 35,000 distinct CDR3 sequences, 11% to 15% of which are singletons. The leading ten clones occupy less than 45% of the sample. For CDR1 and CDR2, the germline V gene lists MDHEN and SYDVKM. The CDR3 starts with the cysteine, ends with the phenylalanine, and has 14 residues. The retained sequence is limited to the CDR3, 42 bases, with the frame set at the first base. V loses 8 bases at its end and J loses 8 bases; junction bases beyond the gene matches: 14.

In the case of this clonotype: Its antigen is still unknown. The record has no base qualities; no much larger clone is one base away.

The sequence is built from TRBV28 and TRBJ1-1; 7 bases in between match TRBD1. The TCR comes from a male donor with ankylosing spondylitis or in good health (not recorded which). Specimen: blood. The nucleotide sequence reads TGTGCCAGCGCAACAGGGGCCCCCCCAGCGGAAGCTTTCTTT. Translated, it gives CASATGAPPAEAFF.